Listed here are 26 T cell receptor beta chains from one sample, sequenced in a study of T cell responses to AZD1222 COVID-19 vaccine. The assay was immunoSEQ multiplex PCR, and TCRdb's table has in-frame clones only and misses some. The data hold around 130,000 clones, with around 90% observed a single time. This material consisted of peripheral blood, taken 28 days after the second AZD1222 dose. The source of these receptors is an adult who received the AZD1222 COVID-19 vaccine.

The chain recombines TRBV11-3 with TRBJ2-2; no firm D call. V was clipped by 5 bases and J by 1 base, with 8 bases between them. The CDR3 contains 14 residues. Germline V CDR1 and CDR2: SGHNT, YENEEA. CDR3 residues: CASSQGLNTGELFF. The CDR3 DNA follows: TGTGCCAGCAGCCAAGGATTGAACACCGGGGAGCTGTTTTTT.

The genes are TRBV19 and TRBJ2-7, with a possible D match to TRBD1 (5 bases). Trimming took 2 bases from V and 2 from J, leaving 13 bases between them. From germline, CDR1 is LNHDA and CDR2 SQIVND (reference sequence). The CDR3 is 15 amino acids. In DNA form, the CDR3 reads TGTGCCAGTAGTATAAGGGGCAGCTCAACCTACGAGCAGTACTTC. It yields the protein CASSIRGSSTYEQYF.

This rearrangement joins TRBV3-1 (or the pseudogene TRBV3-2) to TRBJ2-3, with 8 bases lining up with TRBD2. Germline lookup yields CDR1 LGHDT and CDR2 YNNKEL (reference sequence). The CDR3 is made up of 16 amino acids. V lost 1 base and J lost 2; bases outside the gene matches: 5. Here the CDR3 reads CASSQVQRGYTDTQYF. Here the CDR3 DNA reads TGTGCCAGCAGCCAAGTTCAGCGGGGGTACACAGATACGCAGTATTTT.

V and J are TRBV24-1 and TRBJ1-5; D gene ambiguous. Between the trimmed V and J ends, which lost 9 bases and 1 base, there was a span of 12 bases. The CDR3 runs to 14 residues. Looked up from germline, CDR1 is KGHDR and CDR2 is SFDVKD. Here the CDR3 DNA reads TGTGCCACCCCTATGGCTGAGAGCAATCAGCCCCAGCATTTT. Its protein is CATPMAESNQPQHF.

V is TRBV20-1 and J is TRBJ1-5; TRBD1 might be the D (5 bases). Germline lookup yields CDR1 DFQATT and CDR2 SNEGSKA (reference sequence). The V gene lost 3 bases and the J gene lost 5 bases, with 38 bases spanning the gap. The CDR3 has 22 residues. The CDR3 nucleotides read TGCAGTGCTAGTCGGGACCTAGTACCCGGGCTAGGGACTGGGGTTTATTATCAGCCCCAGCATTTT. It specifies CSASRDLVPGLGTGVYYQPQHF.

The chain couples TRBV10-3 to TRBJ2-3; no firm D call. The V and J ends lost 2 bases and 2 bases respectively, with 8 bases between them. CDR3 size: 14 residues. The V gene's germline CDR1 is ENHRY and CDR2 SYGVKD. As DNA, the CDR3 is TGTGCCATCAGTGAGGTGGCTTACACAGATACGCAGTATTTT. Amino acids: CAISEVAYTDTQYF.

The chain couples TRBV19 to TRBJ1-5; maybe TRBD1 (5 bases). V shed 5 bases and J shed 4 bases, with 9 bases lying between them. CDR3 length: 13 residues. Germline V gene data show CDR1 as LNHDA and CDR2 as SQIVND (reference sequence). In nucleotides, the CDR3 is TGTGCCAGTAGTGGTGGGGGAAATCAGCCCCAGCATTTT. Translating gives CASSGGGNQPQHF.

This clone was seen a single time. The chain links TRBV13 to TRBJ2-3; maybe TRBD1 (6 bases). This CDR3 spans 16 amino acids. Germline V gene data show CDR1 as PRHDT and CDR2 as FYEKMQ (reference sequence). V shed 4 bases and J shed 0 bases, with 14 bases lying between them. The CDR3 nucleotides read TGTGCCAGCAGCTCCCGGGACACTTCTAGCACAGATACGCAGTATTTT. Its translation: CASSSRDTSSTDTQYF.

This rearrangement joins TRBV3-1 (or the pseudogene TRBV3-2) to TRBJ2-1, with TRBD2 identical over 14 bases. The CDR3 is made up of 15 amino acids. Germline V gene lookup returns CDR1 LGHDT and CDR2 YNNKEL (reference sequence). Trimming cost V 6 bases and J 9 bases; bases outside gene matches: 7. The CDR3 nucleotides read TGTGCCAGCAGGCGACTAGCGGGAGGGCCGGGTGAGCAGTTCTTC. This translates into CASRRLAGGPGEQFF.

CDR3 region: CASSDFVDRNYGYTF. CDR3 DNA: TGTGCCAGCAGCGATTTCGTAGACAGGAACTATGGCTACACCTTC. V gene TRBV28 combines with J gene TRBJ1-2, with a possible D match to TRBD1 (6 bases). The V gene's germline CDR1 is MDHEN and CDR2 SYDVKM. This CDR3 has 15 amino acids. V was pared by 6 bases and J by 2 bases, with 16 bases between.

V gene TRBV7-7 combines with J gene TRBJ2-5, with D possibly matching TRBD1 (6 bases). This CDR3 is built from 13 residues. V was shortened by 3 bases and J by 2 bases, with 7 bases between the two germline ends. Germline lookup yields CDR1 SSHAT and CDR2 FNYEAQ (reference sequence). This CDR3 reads CASSLDRQETQYF. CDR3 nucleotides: TGTGCCAGCAGCTTGGACAGACAAGAGACCCAGTACTTC.

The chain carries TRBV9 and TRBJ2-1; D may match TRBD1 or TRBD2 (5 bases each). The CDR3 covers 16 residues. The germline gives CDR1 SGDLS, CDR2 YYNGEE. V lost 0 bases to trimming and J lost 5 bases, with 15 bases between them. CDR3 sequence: CASSVGGALGDNEQFF. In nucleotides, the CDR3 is TGTGCCAGCAGCGTAGGAGGAGCGTTGGGGGACAATGAGCAGTTCTTC.

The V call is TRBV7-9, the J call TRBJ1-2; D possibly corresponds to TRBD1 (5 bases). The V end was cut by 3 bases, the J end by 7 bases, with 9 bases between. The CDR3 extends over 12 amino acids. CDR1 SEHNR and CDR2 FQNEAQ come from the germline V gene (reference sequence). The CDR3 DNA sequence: TGTGCCAGCAGCTTCAACACAGGTGGCTACACCTTC. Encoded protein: CASSFNTGGYTF.

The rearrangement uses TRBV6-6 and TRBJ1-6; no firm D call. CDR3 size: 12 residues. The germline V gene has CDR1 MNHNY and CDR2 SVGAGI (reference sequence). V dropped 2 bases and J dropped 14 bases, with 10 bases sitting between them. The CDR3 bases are TGTGCCAGCAGTTACAGCCCCGCCGCCCTCCACTTT. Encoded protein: CASSYSPAALHF.

CDR3 coding DNA: TGTGCCAGCAGCCCGACTAGCGGCGGGCCGGGCACCGGGGAGCTGTTTTTT. This translates into CASSPTSGGPGTGELFF. This chain connects TRBV7-6 to TRBJ2-2, with 9 bases aligning to TRBD2. This CDR3 region has 17 residues. After removal of 5 bases from V and 4 bases from J, the junction contained 11 bases not matched to a gene. Germline V gene sequence: CDR1 SGHVS, CDR2 FNYEAQ.

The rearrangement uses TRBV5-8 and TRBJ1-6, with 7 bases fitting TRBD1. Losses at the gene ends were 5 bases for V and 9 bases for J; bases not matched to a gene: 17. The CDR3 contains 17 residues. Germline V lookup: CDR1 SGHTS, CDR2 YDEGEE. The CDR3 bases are TGTGCCAGCAGTAAAGGAGGGGGCAAAGGCGGAAGTTCACCCCTCCACTTT. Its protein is CASSKGGGKGGSSPLHF.

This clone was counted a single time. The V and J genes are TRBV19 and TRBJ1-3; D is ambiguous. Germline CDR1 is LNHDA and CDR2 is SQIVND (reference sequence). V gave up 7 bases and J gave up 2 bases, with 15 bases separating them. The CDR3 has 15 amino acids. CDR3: CASTRGAGPGNTIYF. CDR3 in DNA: TGTGCCAGTACCCGGGGAGCCGGGCCTGGAAACACCATATATTTT. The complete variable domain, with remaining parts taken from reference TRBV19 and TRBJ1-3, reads DGGITQSPKYLFRKEGQNVTLSCEQNLNHDAMYWYRQDPGQGLRLIYYSQIVNDFQKGDIAEGYSVSREKKESFPLTVTSAQKNPTAFYLCASTRGAGPGNTIYFGEGSWLTVV.

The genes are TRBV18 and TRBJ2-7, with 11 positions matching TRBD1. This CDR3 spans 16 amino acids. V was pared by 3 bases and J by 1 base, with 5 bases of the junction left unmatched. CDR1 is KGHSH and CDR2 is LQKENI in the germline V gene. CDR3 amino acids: CASSPSGQGASYEQYF. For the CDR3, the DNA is TGTGCCAGCTCACCTTCCGGACAGGGGGCGTCCTACGAGCAGTACTTC.

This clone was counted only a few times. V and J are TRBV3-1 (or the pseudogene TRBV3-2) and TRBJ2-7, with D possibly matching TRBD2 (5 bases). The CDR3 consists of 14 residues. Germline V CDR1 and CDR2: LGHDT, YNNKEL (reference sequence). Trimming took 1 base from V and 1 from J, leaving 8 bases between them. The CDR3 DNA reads TGTGCCAGCAGCCAAGTTCTAGCTTCCTACGAGCAGTACTTC. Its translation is CASSQVLASYEQYF.

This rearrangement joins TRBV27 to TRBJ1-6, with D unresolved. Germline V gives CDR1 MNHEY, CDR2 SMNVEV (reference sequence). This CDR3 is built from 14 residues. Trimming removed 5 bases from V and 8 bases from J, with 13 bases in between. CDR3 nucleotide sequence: TGTGCCAGCAGTCCATCACGTTGGGATTCACCCCTCCACTTT. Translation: CASSPSRWDSPLHF.

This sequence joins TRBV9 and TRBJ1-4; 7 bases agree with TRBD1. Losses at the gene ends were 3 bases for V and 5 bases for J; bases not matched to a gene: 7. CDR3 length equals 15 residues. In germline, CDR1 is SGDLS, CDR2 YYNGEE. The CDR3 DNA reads TGTGCCAGCAGCGAGGGGGCCGTCAGCAATGAAAAACTGTTTTTT. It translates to CASSEGAVSNEKLFF.

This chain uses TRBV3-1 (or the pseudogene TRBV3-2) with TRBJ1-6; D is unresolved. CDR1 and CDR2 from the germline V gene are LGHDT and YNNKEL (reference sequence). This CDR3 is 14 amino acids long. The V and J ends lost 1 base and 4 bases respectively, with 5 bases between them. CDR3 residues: CASSQGGYNSPLHF. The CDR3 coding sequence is TGTGCCAGCAGCCAAGGGGGTTATAATTCACCCCTCCACTTT.

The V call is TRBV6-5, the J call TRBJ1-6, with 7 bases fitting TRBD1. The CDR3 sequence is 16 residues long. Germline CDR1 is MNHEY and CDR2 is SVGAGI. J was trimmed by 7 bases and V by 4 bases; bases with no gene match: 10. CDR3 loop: CASSFFTGEGNSPLHF. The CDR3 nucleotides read TGTGCCAGCAGTTTTTTTACAGGGGAGGGCAATTCACCCCTCCACTTT.

The CDR3 sequence: CASSSLGSGRGNTGELFF. Here the CDR3 DNA reads TGTGCCAGCAGCTCTCTGGGTAGCGGGAGAGGGAACACCGGGGAGCTGTTTTTT. This sequence joins TRBV5-6 and TRBJ2-2; 9 bases are a match to TRBD2. The CDR3 is 18 residues long. Germline values: CDR1 SGHDT, CDR2 YYEEEE. V shed 3 bases and J 1 base; nucleotides not matched to a gene: 10.

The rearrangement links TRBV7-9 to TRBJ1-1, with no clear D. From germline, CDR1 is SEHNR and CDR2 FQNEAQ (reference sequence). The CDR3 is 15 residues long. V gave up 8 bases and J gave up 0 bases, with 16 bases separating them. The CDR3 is CASYGRGGMNTEAFF. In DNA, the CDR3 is TGTGCCAGCTACGGGCGCGGAGGCATGAACACTGAAGCTTTCTTT.

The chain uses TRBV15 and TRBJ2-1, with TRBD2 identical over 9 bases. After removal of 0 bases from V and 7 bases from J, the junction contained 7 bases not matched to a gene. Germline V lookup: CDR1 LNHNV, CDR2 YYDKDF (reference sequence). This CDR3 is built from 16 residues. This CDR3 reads CATSRDRTSVANEQFF. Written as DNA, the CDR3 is TGTGCCACCAGCAGAGATCGGACTAGCGTAGCGAATGAGCAGTTCTTC.